The TCR beta chain described here comes from a study of cytomegalovirus exposure and HLA in healthy donors. This CDR3 comprises 14 residues. Germline lookup yields CDR1 MNHNS and CDR2 SASEGT. V was cut by 7 bases and J by 1 base, with 13 bases left in between. As to this clone: Antigen unknown.

Study-wide points: Later genetic work tied a missense DCLRE1C variant to beta-chain V and J trimming.

Researchers ran the PCR with 60 Vbeta and 13 Jbeta primers. Using immunoSEQ multiplex PCR, the repertoire was profiled, and TCRdb retains in-frame clones only, with some absent. Seen here are just over 200,000 clones, under 70% observed once, and the top ten hold 2.6%. The clonotype originates from a man between 40 and 49 years old in good health and CMV-seropositive. V gene TRBV6-1 combines with J gene TRBJ1-1, with D possibly TRBD1 on 5 matching bases. Sequenced input: PBMCs. CDR3 sequence (DNA): TGTGCCAGCACTACCGAAAGGGGGAACACTGAAGCTTTCTTT. Its protein is CASTTERGNTEAFF.